The next 31 T cell receptor beta chains were all read from a single sample in a study of spatial heterogeneity in lung cancer. Time point noted: sample taken at primary tumor resection. Findings and limits, study-wide: Mutation tallies in tumors tracked expanded intratumoral alpha and beta TCR counts.

MiXCR, applied by TCRdb to the 5' RACE reads, yields one record per CDR3 protein. The sample has about 2,900 distinct CDR3 sequences, roughly a tenth seen once. These receptors have no known antigen. The sample here was lung tumor tissue, taken at surgery. The receptors were gathered from a female donor with early-stage non-small cell lung cancer.

In this sample, this clonotype is medium-sized (0.01 to 0.1%). This chain links TRBV30 with TRBJ2-7; 8 bases fit TRBD2. The CDR3 runs 13 residues. J was trimmed by 2 bases and V by 3 bases; bases with no gene match: 3. Germline CDR1 reads GTSNPN; CDR2 reads SVGIG (reference sequence). The CDR3 DNA sequence: TGTGCCTGGAGAGCGGGACTAGCCTACGAGCAGTACTTC. Amino acid sequence: CAWRAGLAYEQYF.

Within the sample, this clonotype is large. The chain uses TRBV3-1 and TRBJ1-2; D ambiguous. Germline lookup yields CDR1 LGHDT and CDR2 YNNKEL (reference sequence). V lost 4 bases and J 1 base, leaving 16 bases between the germline ends. CDR3 length equals 16 residues. The CDR3 loop reads CASSRLGQNHNYGYTF. The DNA of the CDR3 is TGTGCCAGCAGCCGTTTAGGGCAGAACCATAACTATGGCTACACCTTC.

This clonotype counts as medium-sized. Here the CDR3 reads CASTLSLVFGYTF. CDR3 in DNA: TGTGCCAGCACCCTATCACTGGTATTCGGCTACACCTTC. The chain is built from TRBV12-3 or TRBV12-4 and TRBJ1-2; no clear D. The CDR3 sequence is 13 residues long. The ends were cut back, 7 bases at V and 8 bases at J, with 17 bases in the middle.

In its sample, this clonotype ranks as medium-sized. The rearrangement uses TRBV27 and TRBJ2-7, with D possibly matching TRBD2 (5 bases). Germline V gene data show CDR1 as MNHEY and CDR2 as SMNVEV (reference sequence). V shed 5 bases and J shed 4 bases, with 12 bases lying between them. The CDR3 totals 13 residues. The CDR3 bases are TGTGCCAGCAGTGGCCGGGCGGGTTACGAGCAGTACTTC. Residues: CASSGRAGYEQYF.

This clonotype is large (0.1 to 1%). The rearrangement links TRBV30 to TRBJ2-3; 7 nucleotides align to TRBD1. Germline V gives CDR1 GTSNPN, CDR2 SVGIG (reference sequence). The CDR3 loop spans 15 amino acids. Trimming cost V 0 bases and J 2 bases; bases outside gene matches: 5. This chain's CDR3 is CAWSVGDSTTDTQYF. The CDR3 DNA is TGTGCCTGGAGTGTAGGGGACAGCACCACAGATACGCAGTATTTT. The entire variable domain, with the rest obtained from reference TRBV30 and TRBJ2-3, is as follows: SQTIHQWPATLVQPVGSPLSLECTVEGTSNPNLYWYRQAAGRGLQLLFYSVGIGQISSEVPQNLSASRPQDRQFILSSKKLLLSDSGFYLCAWSVGDSTTDTQYFGPGTRLTVL.

In its sample, this clonotype is medium-sized. The chain carries TRBV20-1 and TRBJ2-2; 11 positions match TRBD2. The germline V gene encodes CDR1 DFQATT and CDR2 SNEGSKA (reference sequence). The CDR3 extends over 19 amino acids. The V gene end was trimmed by 0 bases and the J gene end by 3 bases; junction bases not matched to a gene: 12. CDR3 loop: CSARDPPASGGSHTGELFF. In DNA form, the CDR3 reads TGCAGTGCTAGAGATCCCCCCGCTAGCGGGGGGTCCCACACCGGGGAGCTGTTTTTT.

This clonotype occurred many times. The chain employs TRBV7-6 and TRBJ2-5, with a possible D match to TRBD2 (5 bases). CDR3 size: 15 residues. Germline V gives CDR1 SGHVS, CDR2 FNYEAQ. V lost 2 bases, J lost 4 bases, and 14 bases lay in between. The CDR3 is CASSLLTSGGETQYF. The CDR3 DNA reads TGTGCCAGCAGCTTACTCACGTCCGGAGGAGAGACCCAGTACTTC.

This clonotype is medium-sized (0.01 to 0.1%) within its sample. The chain combines TRBV7-6 with TRBJ2-1, with D hard to call. This CDR3 region has 12 residues. From germline, CDR1 is SGHVS and CDR2 FNYEAQ. The V end was cut by 1 base, the J end by 9 bases, with 7 bases between. CDR3 residues: CASSLEGPEQFF. In DNA form, the CDR3 reads TGTGCCAGCAGCTTAGAAGGGCCTGAGCAGTTCTTC. Full variable domain (outside the CDR3, taken from reference TRBV7-6 and TRBJ2-1): GAGVSQSPRYKVTKRGQDVALRCDPISGHVSLYWYRQALGQGPEFLTYFNYEAQQDKSGLPNDRFSAERPEGSISTLTIQRTEQRDSAMYRCASSLEGPEQFFGPGTRLTVL.

By frequency in the sample, this clonotype is medium-sized (0.01 to 0.1%). This sequence joins TRBV30 and TRBJ1-2, with no clear D. The germline V gene encodes CDR1 GTSNPN and CDR2 SVGIG (reference sequence). With 7 bases removed from V and 8 bases from J, the gap between germline ends came to 17 bases. The CDR3 covers 12 residues. The CDR3 is CASMGALWGYTF. The CDR3 DNA sequence: TGTGCCTCGATGGGAGCTCTCTGGGGCTACACCTTC.

This clonotype was observed a handful of times. The chain employs TRBV7-6 and TRBJ2-6; D gene ambiguous. V lost 5 bases and J 0 bases, leaving 11 bases between the germline ends. Germline CDR1 SGHVS, CDR2 FNYEAQ. The CDR3 length is 16 residues. The DNA of the CDR3 is TGTGCCAGCAGCGGCGGCCGTGACTCTGGGGCCAACGTCCTGACTTTC. Translating it yields CASSGGRDSGANVLTF.

This clonotype was detected ten times or more. The rearrangement joins TRBV18 to TRBJ2-5, with 7 bases identical to TRBD1. Germline loops: CDR1 KGHSH, CDR2 LQKENI. Trimming removed 2 bases from V and 1 base from J; junction bases left unmatched: 10. The CDR3 is made up of 17 amino acids. CDR3 sequence: CASSPIFGQATQETQYF. The DNA of the CDR3 is TGTGCCAGCTCACCAATCTTTGGACAGGCCACCCAAGAGACCCAGTACTTC.

The V and J genes are TRBV25-1 and TRBJ1-3, with unresolved D. V lost 2 bases and J 0 bases, leaving 8 bases between the germline ends. The CDR3 extends over 15 amino acids. Germline V gene lookup returns CDR1 MGHDK and CDR2 SYGVNS. Written as DNA, the CDR3 is TGTGCCAGCAGTGAAGCTGCTAACTCTGGAAACACCATATATTTT. Protein: CASSEAANSGNTIYF.

This clonotype rates as medium-sized. CDR3 residues: CASSLNVGGQETQYF. The CDR3 DNA sequence: TGTGCCAGCAGCTTGAACGTGGGGGGGCAAGAGACCCAGTACTTC. V gene TRBV5-5 combines with J gene TRBJ2-5; TRBD2 matches at 7 bases. In germline, CDR1 is SGHKS, CDR2 YYEKEE (reference sequence). The length of the CDR3 is 15 residues. Trimming took 1 base from V and 2 from J; bases not matched to a gene: 5.

This clonotype appeared many times. The J gene is TRBJ2-1, the V gene TRBV29-1, with TRBD2 matching over 7 bases. In germline, CDR1 is SQVTM, CDR2 ANQGSEA. The V segment lost 4 bases and the J segment 7 bases; nucleotides outside the gene matches: 10. This CDR3 has 14 residues. The chain's CDR3 is CSVVGLEVRNEQFF. The CDR3 DNA reads TGCAGCGTTGTTGGACTAGAGGTTCGGAATGAGCAGTTCTTC.

This clonotype was seen only a few times. The rearrangement links TRBV5-5 to TRBJ2-7; 8 bases match TRBD1. Germline CDR1 is SGHKS and CDR2 is YYEKEE (reference sequence). J gave up 3 bases and V 4 bases, and 6 bases lay outside the gene matches. This CDR3 has 14 amino acids. The CDR3 protein is CASSTGQGLYEQYF. The CDR3 region has the DNA TGTGCCAGCAGCACCGGACAGGGACTCTACGAGCAGTACTTC.

This clonotype is categorized as large. The chain combines TRBV19 with TRBJ1-5, with D uncertain. Trimming took 6 bases from V and 3 from J, leaving 6 bases between them. The CDR3 runs 12 residues. Germline V CDR1 and CDR2: LNHDA, SQIVND (reference sequence). CDR3 in amino acids: CASRPNNQPQHF. CDR3 bases: TGTGCCAGTAGGCCGAACAATCAGCCCCAGCATTTT.

This clonotype counts as medium-sized. The chain couples TRBV20-1 to TRBJ1-5; tentative D call: TRBD1 (6 bases). This CDR3 is built from 15 residues. Trimming took 6 bases from V and 6 from J, leaving 21 bases between them. Germline assignment: CDR1 DFQATT and CDR2 SNEGSKA (reference sequence). CDR3 loop: CSAPGRGVGTQPQHF. CDR3 nucleotide sequence: TGCAGTGCCCCCGGAAGGGGGGTGGGTACTCAGCCCCAGCATTTT.

CDR3 DNA sequence: TGTGCCTGGAGGGATACTAGCGGCCCCTACAATGAGCAGTTCTTC. Its translation is CAWRDTSGPYNEQFF. The chain combines TRBV30 with TRBJ2-1; 8 bases agree with TRBD2. The germline V gene encodes CDR1 GTSNPN and CDR2 SVGIG (reference sequence). The CDR3 totals 15 residues. The junction had 6 bases not matched to a gene; V was cut back by 3 bases and J by 2 bases.

By share, this clonotype counts as medium-sized (0.01 to 0.1%). This rearrangement joins TRBV20-1 to TRBJ1-3; D not certain. Trimming took 1 base from V and 0 from J, leaving 19 bases between them. This CDR3 has 18 residues. The germline gives CDR1 DFQATT, CDR2 SNEGSKA (reference sequence). The CDR3 is CSARVISHGLTSGNTIYF. The CDR3, as DNA: TGCAGTGCTAGAGTCATCTCCCACGGACTGACCTCTGGAAACACCATATATTTT.

This clonotype counts as medium-sized. One end of the junction is discordant with germline, which a read error may explain. The V gene is TRBV12-3 or TRBV12-4, the J gene TRBJ2-5; D unresolved. The CDR3 has 14 residues. This CDR3 reads CASSVASNQETQYF. CDR3 in DNA: TGTGCCAGCAGTGTAGCTTCTAACCAAGAGACCCAGTACTTC.

This clonotype is termed medium-sized. The chain carries TRBV11-2 and TRBJ2-3; 8 bases line up with TRBD2. This CDR3 contains 15 residues. The V gene's germline CDR1 is SGHAT and CDR2 FQNNGV. V lost 1 base, J lost 6 bases, and 6 bases stayed unmatched. The CDR3 DNA reads TGTGCCAGCAGCTTAGTTGCGGGGGGAGGTGATACGCAGTATTTT. Encoded protein: CASSLVAGGGDTQYF.

By sample fraction, this clonotype is medium-sized. V usage is TRBV6-6 and J usage is TRBJ2-4; possible D gene TRBD2, 6 bases. The CDR3 covers 14 residues. Trimming removed 5 bases from V and 0 bases from J, with 8 bases in between. Germline V CDR1 and CDR2: MNHNY, SVGAGI (reference sequence). CDR3 amino acids: CASSAGLAKNIQYF. CDR3 nucleotides: TGTGCCAGCAGTGCGGGACTAGCCAAAAACATTCAGTACTTC.

This clonotype was counted a few times. The chain employs TRBV10-1 and TRBJ2-3, with D perhaps TRBD1 (7 bases). The CDR3 is made up of 15 amino acids. Deletions cut 3 bases from V and 4 bases from J, with 14 bases between. CDR1 is WNHNN and CDR2 is SYGVQD in the germline V gene (reference sequence). As DNA, the CDR3 is TGCGCCAGCAGTGACACAGGGGAGGACGCAGATACGCAGTATTTT. Its translation: CASSDTGEDADTQYF.

Sample share makes this clonotype medium-sized. The chain employs TRBV4-1 and TRBJ2-7; a weak D match, TRBD2 (6 bases). The length of the CDR3 is 16 residues. The V gene lost 0 bases and the J gene lost 0 bases, with 12 bases spanning the gap. Per germline, CDR1 MGHRA and CDR2 YSYEKL. CDR3 sequence reads: CASSQDPAGSSYEQYF. The CDR3 nucleotides are TGCGCCAGCAGCCAAGATCCCGCCGGGAGCTCCTACGAGCAGTACTTC.

This clonotype was recorded many times. The chain combines TRBV5-4 with TRBJ2-1, with 11 bases aligning to TRBD2. The CDR3 spans 18 residues. Trimming took 3 bases from V and 1 from J; bases not matched to a gene: 9. CDR1 and CDR2 (germline): SGHNT, YYREEE (reference sequence). The CDR3 spells CASSSTSGGPLSYNEQFF. The DNA for the CDR3 is TGTGCCAGCAGCTCAACTAGCGGGGGCCCCTTATCCTACAATGAGCAGTTCTTC.

This clonotype showed up many times. The chain is built from TRBV20-1 and TRBJ1-1; TRBD1 agrees at 7 bases. Germline CDR1 DFQATT, CDR2 SNEGSKA (reference sequence). This CDR3 contains 14 residues. V shed 3 bases, J shed 0 bases, and the junction held 4 bases outside the gene matches. CDR3: CSASPDRVNTEAFF. The CDR3 DNA sequence: TGCAGTGCTAGTCCCGACAGGGTGAACACTGAAGCTTTCTTT.

This clonotype counts as medium-sized (0.01 to 0.1%). V gene TRBV5-6 combines with J gene TRBJ2-1; 9 bases map to TRBD1. Trimming cost V 3 bases and J 8 bases; bases outside gene matches: 12. The germline CDR1 and CDR2 sequences are SGHDT and YYEEEE. The CDR3 loop spans 16 amino acids. CDR3 nucleotides: TGTGCCAGCAGCTCGCTACAGGGGGCAAGTGAGTATGAGCAGTTCTTC. Encoded protein: CASSSLQGASEYEQFF.

This clonotype is labeled as medium-sized (0.01 to 0.1%). The V and J genes are TRBV7-8 and TRBJ2-5; D call uncertain. V dropped 1 base and J dropped 5 bases, with 5 bases sitting between them. Germline lookup yields CDR1 SGHVS and CDR2 FQNEAQ. This CDR3 is 12 amino acids long. The CDR3 nucleotides are TGTGCCAGCAGCTTAGTGGGCGAGACCCAGTACTTC. Amino acids: CASSLVGETQYF.

This clonotype is termed medium-sized. This chain connects TRBV14 to TRBJ2-2; D gene unclear. The CDR3 length is 14 residues. Germline V gene data show CDR1 as SGHDN and CDR2 as FVKESK. The V gene lost 1 base and the J gene lost 3 bases, with 6 bases spanning the gap. The CDR3 is CASSQVRDTGELFF. The CDR3 bases are TGTGCCAGCAGCCAAGTTCGTGACACCGGGGAGCTGTTTTTT.

This clonotype is termed medium-sized. The chain uses TRBV6-5 and TRBJ2-3; D unclear. Looked up from germline, CDR1 is MNHEY and CDR2 is SVGAGI. V was shortened by 6 bases and J by 6 bases, with 10 bases between the two germline ends. The CDR3 has 12 amino acids. The CDR3 DNA reads TGTGCCAGCAGCCCATCAATGGATACGCAGTATTTT. This encodes CASSPSMDTQYF.

This clonotype came up many times. The chain uses TRBV11-2 and TRBJ1-2; D call uncertain. The germline V gene encodes CDR1 SGHAT and CDR2 FQNNGV. V was shortened by 6 bases and J by 4 bases, with 12 bases between the two germline ends. The CDR3 loop spans 13 amino acids. As DNA, the CDR3 is TGTGCCAGCAGAACACCACGAACCTATGGCTACACCTTC. Residues: CASRTPRTYGYTF.